This TCR beta chain was observed in a study of tumor and adjacent non-tumor tissue in lung cancer. Study-level results: Significantly higher TCR diversity was found in tumor than normal lung. Top 100 clones took a larger repertoire share in normal lung. Tumor TCR diversity, when higher, was linked to shorter survival.

Per the germline V gene, CDR1 is DFQATT and CDR2 is SNEGSKA (reference sequence). The CDR3 extends over 17 amino acids. The library came from three nested PCR rounds adapted from ARM-PCR protocols. TCRdb analysed the multiplex PCR reads with MiXCR anew, one entry per CDR3 protein. The sample carries 120,000 or so distinct CDR3 sequences, about 66% recorded once. Comment on this clonotype: What it binds is unknown.

RNA was extracted from bulk tissue without any cell sorting. The receptor was derived from a man aged 25 to 40 with non-small cell lung cancer. Sequencing used lung tumor tissue. This chain links TRBV20-1 with TRBJ1-2; the match to TRBD1 covers 8 bases. The CDR3 DNA reads TGCGATGCTAGGGTCGTGTCTGGACAGGGAGCTAACTATGGCTACACCTTC. Amino acids: CDARVVSGQGANYGYTF.